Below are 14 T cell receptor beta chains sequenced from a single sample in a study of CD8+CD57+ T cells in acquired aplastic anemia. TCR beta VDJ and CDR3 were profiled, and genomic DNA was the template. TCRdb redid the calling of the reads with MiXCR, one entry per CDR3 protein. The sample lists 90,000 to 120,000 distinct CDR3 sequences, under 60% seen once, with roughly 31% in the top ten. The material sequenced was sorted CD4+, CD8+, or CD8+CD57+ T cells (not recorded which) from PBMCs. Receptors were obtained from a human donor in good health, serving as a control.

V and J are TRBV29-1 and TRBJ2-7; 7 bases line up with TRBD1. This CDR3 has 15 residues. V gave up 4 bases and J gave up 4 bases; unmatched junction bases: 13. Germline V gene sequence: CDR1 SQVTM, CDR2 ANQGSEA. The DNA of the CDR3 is TGCAGCGTTGGGGACACAGGGGCCGGGTCATACGAGCAGTACTTC. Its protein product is CSVGDTGAGSYEQYF.

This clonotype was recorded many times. CDR3 protein: CASSSNTGATEAFF. DNA of the CDR3: TGCGCCAGCAGTTCTAACACGGGGGCCACTGAAGCTTTCTTT. The chain carries TRBV10-2 and TRBJ1-1; perhaps TRBD1 as D (6 bases). V was pared by 5 bases and J by 4 bases, with 14 bases between. The CDR3 covers 14 residues. Germline V CDR1 and CDR2: WSHSY, SAAADI.

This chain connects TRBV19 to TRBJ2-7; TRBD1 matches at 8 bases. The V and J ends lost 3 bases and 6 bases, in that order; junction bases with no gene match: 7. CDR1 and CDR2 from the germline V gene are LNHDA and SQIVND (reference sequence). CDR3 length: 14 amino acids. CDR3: CASSILGQGGEQYF. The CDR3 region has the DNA TGTGCCAGTAGTATTTTAGGACAGGGAGGCGAGCAGTACTTC.

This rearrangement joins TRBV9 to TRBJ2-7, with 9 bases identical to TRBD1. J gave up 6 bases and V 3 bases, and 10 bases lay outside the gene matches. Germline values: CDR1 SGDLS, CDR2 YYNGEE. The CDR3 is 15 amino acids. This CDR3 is CASSAGQGYSGEQYF. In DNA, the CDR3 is TGTGCCAGCAGCGCGGGACAGGGATACTCCGGCGAGCAGTACTTC.

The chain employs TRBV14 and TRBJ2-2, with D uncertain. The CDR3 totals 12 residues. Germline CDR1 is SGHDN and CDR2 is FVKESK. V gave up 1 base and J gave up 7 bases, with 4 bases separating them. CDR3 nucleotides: TGTGCCAGCAGCCAAGGCCTCGGGGAGCTGTTTTTT. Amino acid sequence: CASSQGLGELFF.

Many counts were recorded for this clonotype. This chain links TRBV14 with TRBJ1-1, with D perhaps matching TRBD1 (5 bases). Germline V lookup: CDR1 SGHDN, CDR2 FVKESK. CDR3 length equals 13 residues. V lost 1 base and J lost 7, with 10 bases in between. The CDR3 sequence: CASSQGGTLEAFF. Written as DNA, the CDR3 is TGTGCCAGCAGCCAAGGGGGGACCCTTGAAGCTTTCTTT.

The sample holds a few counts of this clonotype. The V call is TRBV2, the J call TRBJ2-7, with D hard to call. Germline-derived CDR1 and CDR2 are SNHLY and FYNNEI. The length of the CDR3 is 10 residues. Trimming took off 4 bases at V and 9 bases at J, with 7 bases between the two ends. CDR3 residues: CASSGTRQYV. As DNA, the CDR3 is TGTGCCAGCAGTGGGACCAGGCAGTACGTC.

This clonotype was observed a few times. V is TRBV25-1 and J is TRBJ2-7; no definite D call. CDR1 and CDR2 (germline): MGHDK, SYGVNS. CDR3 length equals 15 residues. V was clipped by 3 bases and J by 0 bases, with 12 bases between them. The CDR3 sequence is CASSDPPTPSYEQYF. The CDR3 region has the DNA TGTGCCAGCAGTGACCCCCCTACCCCCTCCTACGAGCAGTACTTC.

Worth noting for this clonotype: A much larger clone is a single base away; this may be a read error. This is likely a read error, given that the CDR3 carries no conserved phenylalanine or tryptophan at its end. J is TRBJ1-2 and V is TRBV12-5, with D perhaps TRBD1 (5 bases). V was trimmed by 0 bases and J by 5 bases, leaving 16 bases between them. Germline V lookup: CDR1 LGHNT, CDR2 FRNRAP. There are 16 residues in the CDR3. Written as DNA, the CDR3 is TGTGCTAGTGGTTTGGTAACCGGCCAGGGTTATTATGGCTACACCTCC. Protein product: CASGLVTGQGYYGYTS.

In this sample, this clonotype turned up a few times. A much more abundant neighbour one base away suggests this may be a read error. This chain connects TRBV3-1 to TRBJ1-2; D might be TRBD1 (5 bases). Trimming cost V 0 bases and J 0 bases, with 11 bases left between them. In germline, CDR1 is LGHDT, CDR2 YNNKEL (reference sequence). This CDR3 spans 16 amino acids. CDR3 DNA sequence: TGTGCCAGCAGCCAAGAAGACGGGGGAGCTAACTATGGCTACACCTTC. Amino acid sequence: CASSQEDGGANYGYTF.

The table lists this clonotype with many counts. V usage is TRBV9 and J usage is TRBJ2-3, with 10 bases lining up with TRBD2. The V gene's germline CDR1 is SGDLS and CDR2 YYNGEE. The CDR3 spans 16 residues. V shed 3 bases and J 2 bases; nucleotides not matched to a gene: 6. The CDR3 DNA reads TGTGCCAGCAGCGACTATAGCGGGGGGCCCACAGATACGCAGTATTTT. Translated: CASSDYSGGPTDTQYF.

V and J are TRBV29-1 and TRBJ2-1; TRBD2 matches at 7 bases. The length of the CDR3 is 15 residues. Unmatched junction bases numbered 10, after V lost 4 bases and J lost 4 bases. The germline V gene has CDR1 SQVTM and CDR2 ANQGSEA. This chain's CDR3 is CSVVGMGGGYNEQFF. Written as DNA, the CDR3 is TGCAGCGTTGTCGGTATGGGCGGGGGTTACAATGAGCAGTTCTTC.

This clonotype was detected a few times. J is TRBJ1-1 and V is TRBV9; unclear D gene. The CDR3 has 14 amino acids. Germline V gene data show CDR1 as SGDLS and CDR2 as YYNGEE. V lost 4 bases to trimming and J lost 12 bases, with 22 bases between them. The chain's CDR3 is CASSLSPSGPSSFF. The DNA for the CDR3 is TGTGCCAGCAGCTTAAGTCCAAGCGGACCGTCATCTTTCTTT. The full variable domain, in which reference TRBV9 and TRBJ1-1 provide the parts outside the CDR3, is DSGVTQTPKHLITATGQRVTLRCSPRSGDLSVYWYQQSLDQGLQFLIQYYNGEERAKGNILERFSAQQFPDLHSELNLSSLELGDSALYFCASSLSPSGPSSFFGQGTRLTVV.

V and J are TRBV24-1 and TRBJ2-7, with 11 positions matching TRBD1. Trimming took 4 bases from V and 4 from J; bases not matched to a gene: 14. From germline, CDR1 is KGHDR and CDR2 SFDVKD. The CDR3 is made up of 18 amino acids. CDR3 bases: TGTGCCACCAGTGAACCCCCGGGACAGGGGGTACTATTTTACGAGCAGTACTTC. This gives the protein CATSEPPGQGVLFYEQYF.